The 19 T cell receptor beta chains listed next were all sequenced from one sample in a study of CD4 T cells in relation to SARS-CoV-2 and coronaviruses. Unexposed donor CD4+ T cells date from about 2011-2018, before the COVID-19 pandemic. The cells were cultured for under 13 days before CD4+ T cells were isolated. Libraries were prepared by immunoSEQ multiplex PCR; TCRdb keeps only in-frame clonotypes and omits some of them. This sample carries 15,000 to 20,000 clones, about 77% of them seen once, and the ten largest clones take 19%. These receptors have no identified antigens. What was sequenced was CD4+ T cells from PBMCs, cultured in vitro. The receptors derive from a human donor in good health.

The chain recombines TRBV18 with TRBJ1-1; no clear D gene. CDR3 size: 15 residues. The germline gives CDR1 KGHSH, CDR2 LQKENI. The V end was cut by 0 bases, the J end by 1 base, with 9 bases between. The CDR3 loop reads CASSPPAVTNTEAFF. The DNA for the CDR3 is TGTGCCAGCTCACCACCGGCGGTTACGAACACTGAAGCTTTCTTT.

This chain connects TRBV28 to TRBJ2-5; D uncertain. Germline loops: CDR1 MDHEN, CDR2 SYDVKM. CDR3 length equals 11 residues. Trimming took off 3 bases at V and 4 bases at J, with 3 bases between the two ends. CDR3 sequence: CASSFRETQYF. The CDR3 region has the DNA TGTGCCAGCAGTTTTAGAGAGACCCAGTACTTC. The full variable domain, its missing parts supplied by reference TRBV28 and TRBJ2-5, is DVKVTQSSRYLVKRTGEKVFLECVQDMDHENMFWYRQDPGLGLRLIYFSYDVKMKEKGDIPEGYSVSREKKERFSLILESASTNQTSMYLCASSFRETQYFGPGTRLLVL.

In DNA, the CDR3 is TGTGCCAGCAGCCGTAGGGGTTCCACTCAAGAGACCCAGTACTTC. Encoded protein: CASSRRGSTQETQYF. This sequence joins TRBV7-7 and TRBJ2-5, with TRBD1 as a possible D gene (5 bases). The CDR3 sequence is 15 residues long. Germline CDR1 and CDR2: SSHAT and FNYEAQ (reference sequence). V was clipped by 5 bases and J by 2 bases, with 15 bases between them.

This clone was seen just once. The chain has TRBV2 and TRBJ1-2; D is possibly TRBD1 (6 bases). V shed 5 bases and J shed 8 bases, with 15 bases lying between them. The CDR3 totals 13 residues. CDR1 and CDR2 (germline): SNHLY, FYNNEI. CDR3 protein: CASSLTGQLGYTF. The CDR3, as DNA: TGTGCCAGCAGTCTGACAGGTCAATTAGGCTACACCTTC.

The V gene is TRBV30, the J gene TRBJ2-5; 9 bases are a match to TRBD2. Germline CDR1 GTSNPN, CDR2 SVGIG (reference sequence). This CDR3 spans 13 amino acids. V dropped 4 bases and J dropped 2; count of bases not matched to a gene: 2. The CDR3: CAWTSGTQETQYF. Written as DNA, the CDR3 is TGTGCCTGGACTAGCGGGACACAAGAGACCCAGTACTTC.

The rearrangement joins TRBV15 to TRBJ1-1, with unresolved D. Looked up from germline, CDR1 is LNHNV and CDR2 is YYDKDF (reference sequence). V lost 5 bases to trimming and J lost 0 bases, with 16 bases between them. The CDR3 length is 16 residues. The CDR3 sequence: CATSYGPVTLNTEAFF. CDR3 DNA sequence: TGTGCCACCAGCTATGGTCCTGTTACCCTGAACACTGAAGCTTTCTTT.

The chain combines TRBV7-8 with TRBJ2-2; 9 bases line up with TRBD1. Germline CDR1 and CDR2: SGHVS and FQNEAQ. CDR3 length: 17 residues. V dropped 0 bases and J dropped 4; count of bases not matched to a gene: 6. The CDR3 sequence: CASSLAGTGFTTGELFF. The CDR3 bases are TGTGCCAGCAGCTTAGCCGGGACAGGGTTTACCACCGGGGAGCTGTTTTTT. Full variable domain (missing parts from reference TRBV7-8 and TRBJ2-2): GAGVSQSPRYKVAKRGQDVALRCDPISGHVSLFWYQQALGQGPEFLTYFQNEAQLDKSGLPSDRFFAERPEGSVSTLKIQRTQQEDSAVYLCASSLAGTGFTTGELFFGEGSRLTVL.

This chain links TRBV18 with TRBJ1-2, with TRBD1 as a possible D gene (6 bases). The CDR3 has 17 amino acids. Germline-derived CDR1 and CDR2 are KGHSH and LQKENI. Trimming removed 3 bases from V and 0 bases from J, with 17 bases in between. This chain's CDR3 is CASSPMSDRLANYGYTF. CDR3 in DNA: TGTGCCAGCTCACCGATGTCCGACAGGCTCGCTAACTATGGCTACACCTTC. Supplemented by reference TRBV18 and TRBJ1-2, the full variable domain reads NAGVMQNPRHLVRRRGQEARLRCSPMKGHSHVYWYRQLPEEGLKFMVYLQKENIIDESGMPKERFSAEFPKEGPSILRIQQVVRGDSAAYFCASSPMSDRLANYGYTFGSGTRLTVV.

This clone was seen once. Written as DNA, the CDR3 is TGTGCCAGCAGCCAAGCGTCACAGGAAGAAGCTTTCTTT. Translation: CASSQASQEEAFF. The gene calls are TRBV3-1 (or the pseudogene TRBV3-2) and TRBJ1-1; D perhaps matches TRBD1 (5 bases). The V and J ends lost 1 base and 8 bases respectively, with 11 bases between them. CDR3 length: 13 residues. CDR1 is LGHDT and CDR2 is YNNKEL in the germline V gene (reference sequence).

The chain has TRBV7-2 and TRBJ2-1; no definite D call. Germline CDR1 SGHTA, CDR2 FQGNSA. CDR3 length: 14 amino acids. Trimming pared 5 bases from V and 5 bases from J, leaving 13 bases between. The CDR3 sequence is CASSVGLGNNEQFF. The CDR3 nucleotides are TGTGCCAGCAGCGTAGGGCTGGGTAACAATGAGCAGTTCTTC.

The chain recombines TRBV27 with TRBJ1-5, with D unclear. CDR3 length: 17 amino acids. Trimming stripped 3 bases from V and 0 bases from J, with 15 bases between. Per germline, CDR1 MNHEY and CDR2 SMNVEV (reference sequence). CDR3 nucleotides: TGTGCCAGCAGTTTGGTCTCGGGTTATTATAGCAATCAGCCCCAGCATTTT. It translates to CASSLVSGYYSNQPQHF.

The chain uses TRBV12-3 or TRBV12-4 and TRBJ2-7, with D tentatively TRBD2 (5 bases). Trimming took 1 base from V and 5 from J, leaving 6 bases between them. CDR3 size: 12 residues. The CDR3 DNA follows: TGTGCCAGCAGTTTAGTCGGGGACGAGCAGTACTTC. Amino acid sequence: CASSLVGDEQYF.

The V call is TRBV6-5, the J call TRBJ1-2; D perhaps matches TRBD1 (6 bases). The CDR3 has 14 residues. Trimming stripped 4 bases from V and 6 bases from J, with 15 bases between. Germline V CDR1 and CDR2: MNHEY, SVGAGI. The DNA of the CDR3 is TGTGCCAGCAGTTCCGCTACAGGGAGAGATGGCTACACCTTC. Residues: CASSSATGRDGYTF.

The CDR3 region has the DNA TGTGCCAGCAGCGCACAGGGAAATCAGCCCCAGCATTTT. Protein sequence: CASSAQGNQPQHF. The J gene is TRBJ1-5, the V gene TRBV21-1; TRBD1 is the table's D call, not checked against the DNA. TRBV21-1 is a pseudogene segment. This CDR3 region has 13 residues.

The chain recombines TRBV5-4 with TRBJ2-5; 8 nucleotides agree with TRBD2. The CDR3 totals 14 residues. In germline, CDR1 is SGHNT, CDR2 YYREEE (reference sequence). The V segment lost 0 bases and the J segment 5 bases; nucleotides outside the gene matches: 3. The CDR3 sequence: CASSLGTSIETQYF. In nucleotides, the CDR3 is TGTGCCAGCAGCTTGGGGACTAGCATCGAGACCCAGTACTTC.

The chain carries TRBV5-1 and TRBJ2-2; D unresolved. The CDR3 consists of 14 residues. Germline CDR1 SGHRS, CDR2 YFSETQ. V was clipped by 7 bases and J by 1 base, with 11 bases between them. The CDR3 loop is CASGSPGNTGELFF. CDR3 DNA sequence: TGCGCCAGCGGGTCGCCCGGGAACACCGGGGAGCTGTTTTTT. Complete variable domain (other parts from reference TRBV5-1 and TRBJ2-2): KAGVTQTPRYLIKTRGQQVTLSCSPISGHRSVSWYQQTPGQGLQFLFEYFSETQRNKGNFPGRFSGRQFSNSRSEMNVSTLELGDSALYLCASGSPGNTGELFFGEGSRLTVL.

The chain uses TRBV27 and TRBJ2-7; D unresolved. V dropped 1 base and J dropped 0 bases, with 7 bases sitting between them. CDR3 length equals 14 residues. Germline loops: CDR1 MNHEY, CDR2 SMNVEV (reference sequence). CDR3 residues: CASSLWSASYEQYF. CDR3 nucleotides: TGTGCCAGCAGTTTATGGTCAGCCTCCTACGAGCAGTACTTC.

The V gene is TRBV24-1, the J gene TRBJ2-6; D not certain. This CDR3 has 14 residues. The germline gives CDR1 KGHDR, CDR2 SFDVKD. Trimming removed 3 bases from V and 0 bases from J, with 2 bases in between. DNA of the CDR3: TGTGCCACCAGTGATGCCTCTGGGGCCAACGTCCTGACTTTC. Amino acid sequence: CATSDASGANVLTF.

The chain couples TRBV5-4 to TRBJ2-5, with 11 bases matching TRBD2. Germline CDR1 and CDR2: SGHNT and YYREEE (reference sequence). The CDR3 contains 15 residues. The V and J ends lost 0 bases and 6 bases, in that order; junction bases with no gene match: 4. The CDR3: CASSLDLAGGQTQYF. In nucleotides, the CDR3 is TGTGCCAGCAGCTTGGACCTAGCGGGAGGACAGACCCAGTACTTC.